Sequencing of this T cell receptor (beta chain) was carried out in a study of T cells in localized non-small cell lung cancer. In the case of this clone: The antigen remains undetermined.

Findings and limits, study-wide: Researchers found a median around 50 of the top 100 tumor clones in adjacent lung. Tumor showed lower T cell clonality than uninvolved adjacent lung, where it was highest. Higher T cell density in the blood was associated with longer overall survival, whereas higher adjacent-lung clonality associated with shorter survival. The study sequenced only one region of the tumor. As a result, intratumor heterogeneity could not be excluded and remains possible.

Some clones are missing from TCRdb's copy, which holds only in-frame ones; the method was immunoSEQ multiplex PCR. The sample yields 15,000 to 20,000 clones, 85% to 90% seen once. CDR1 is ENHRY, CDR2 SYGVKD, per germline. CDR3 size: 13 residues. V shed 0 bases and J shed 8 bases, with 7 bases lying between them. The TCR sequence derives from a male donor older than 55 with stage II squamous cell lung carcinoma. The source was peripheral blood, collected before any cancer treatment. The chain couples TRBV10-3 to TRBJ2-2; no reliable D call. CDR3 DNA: TGTGCCATCAGTGAGTCGACTCGAGGGGAGCTGTTTTTT. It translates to CAISESTRGELFF.